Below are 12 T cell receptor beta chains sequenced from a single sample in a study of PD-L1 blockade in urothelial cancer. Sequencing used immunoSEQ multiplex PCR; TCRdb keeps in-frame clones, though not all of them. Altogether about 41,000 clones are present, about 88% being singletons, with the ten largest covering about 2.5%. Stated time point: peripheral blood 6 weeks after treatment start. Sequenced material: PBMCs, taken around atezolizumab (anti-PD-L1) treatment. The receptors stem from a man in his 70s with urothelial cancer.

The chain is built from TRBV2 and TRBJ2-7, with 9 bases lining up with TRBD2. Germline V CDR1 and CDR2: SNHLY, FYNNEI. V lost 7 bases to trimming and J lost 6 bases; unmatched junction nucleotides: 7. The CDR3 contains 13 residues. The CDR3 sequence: CASTEPSGVEQYF. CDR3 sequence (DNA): TGTGCCAGCACCGAGCCTAGCGGGGTCGAGCAGTACTTC.

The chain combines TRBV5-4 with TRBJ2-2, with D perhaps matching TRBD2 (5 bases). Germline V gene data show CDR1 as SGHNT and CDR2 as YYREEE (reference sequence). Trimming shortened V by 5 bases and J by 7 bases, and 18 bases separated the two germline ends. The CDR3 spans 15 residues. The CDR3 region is CASSSDSPRVGELFF. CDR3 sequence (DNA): TGTGCCAGCAGTTCGGACTCGCCGCGGGTCGGGGAGCTGTTTTTT.

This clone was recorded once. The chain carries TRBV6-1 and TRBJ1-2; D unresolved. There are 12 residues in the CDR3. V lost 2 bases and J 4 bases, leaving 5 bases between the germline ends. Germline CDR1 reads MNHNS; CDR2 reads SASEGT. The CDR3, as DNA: TGTGCCAGCAGTGAAACCGGCTATGGCTACACCTTC. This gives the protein CASSETGYGYTF.

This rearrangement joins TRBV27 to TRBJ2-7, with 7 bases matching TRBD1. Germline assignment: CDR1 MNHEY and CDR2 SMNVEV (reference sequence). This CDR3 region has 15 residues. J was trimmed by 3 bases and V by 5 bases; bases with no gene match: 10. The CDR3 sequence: CASSNRGAGIYEQYF. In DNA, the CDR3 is TGTGCCAGCAGTAACAGGGGAGCCGGGATCTACGAGCAGTACTTC.

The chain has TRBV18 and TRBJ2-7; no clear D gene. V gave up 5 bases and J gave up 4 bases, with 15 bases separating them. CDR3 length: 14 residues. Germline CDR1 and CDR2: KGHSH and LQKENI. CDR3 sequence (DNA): TGTGCCAGCTCATCCGGGTCTACTGGGTACGAGCAGTACTTC. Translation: CASSSGSTGYEQYF.

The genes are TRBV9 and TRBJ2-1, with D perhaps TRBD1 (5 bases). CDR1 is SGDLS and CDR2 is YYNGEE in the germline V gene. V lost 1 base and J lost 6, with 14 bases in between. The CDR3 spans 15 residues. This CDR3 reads CASSVSGSFGNEQFF. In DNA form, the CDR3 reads TGTGCCAGCAGCGTATCAGGGTCTTTTGGCAATGAGCAGTTCTTC.

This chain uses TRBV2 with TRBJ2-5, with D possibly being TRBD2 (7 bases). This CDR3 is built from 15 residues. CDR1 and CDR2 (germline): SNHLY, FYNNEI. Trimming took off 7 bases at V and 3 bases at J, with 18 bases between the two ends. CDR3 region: CASTRGGGGKETQYF. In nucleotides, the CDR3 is TGTGCCAGCACCCGGGGAGGGGGGGGAAAAGAGACCCAGTACTTC. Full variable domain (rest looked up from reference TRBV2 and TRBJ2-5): EPEVTQTPSHQVTQMGQEVILRCVPISNHLYFYWYRQILGQKVEFLVSFYNNEISEKSEIFDDQFSVERPDGSNFTLKIRSTKLEDSAMYFCASTRGGGGKETQYFGPGTRLLVL.

CDR3 sequence: CASSESTSAYNEQFF. CDR3 nucleotide sequence: TGTGCCAGCAGCGAGAGTACTAGTGCGTACAATGAGCAGTTCTTC. This chain links TRBV5-5 with TRBJ2-1, with D perhaps matching TRBD2 (5 bases). This CDR3 has 15 residues. V lost 4 bases to trimming and J lost 4 bases, with 15 bases between them. Per the germline V gene, CDR1 is SGHKS and CDR2 is YYEKEE (reference sequence).

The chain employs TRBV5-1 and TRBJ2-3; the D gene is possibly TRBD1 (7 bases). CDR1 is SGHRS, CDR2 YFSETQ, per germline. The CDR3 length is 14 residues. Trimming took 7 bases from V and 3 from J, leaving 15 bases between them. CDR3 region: CASSPRGATDTQYF. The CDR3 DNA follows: TGCGCCAGCTCCCCCAGGGGGGCAACAGATACGCAGTATTTT. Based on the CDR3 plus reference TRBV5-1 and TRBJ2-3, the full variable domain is KAGVTQTPRYLIKTRGQQVTLSCSPISGHRSVSWYQQTPGQGLQFLFEYFSETQRNKGNFPGRFSGRQFSNSRSEMNVSTLELGDSALYLCASSPRGATDTQYFGPGTRLTVL.

The DNA for the CDR3 is TGTGCCAGCATCAAGGGGCTACGGTCGGACGAGCAGTACTTC. Its protein is CASIKGLRSDEQYF. This chain links TRBV2 with TRBJ2-7; the D gene is possibly TRBD1 (5 bases). Per the germline V gene, CDR1 is SNHLY and CDR2 is FYNNEI. The ends were cut back, 7 bases at V and 5 bases at J, with 18 bases in the middle. This CDR3 is built from 14 residues.

For the CDR3, the DNA is TGTGGAACTGCTGATACCCGAGGGGGCTACACCTTC. It encodes CGTADTRGGYTF. The chain has TRBV28 and TRBJ1-2; D is unresolved. The CDR3 runs to 12 residues. Germline loops: CDR1 MDHEN, CDR2 SYDVKM.

CDR3 in amino acids: CASSLVGQGQPQHF. DNA of the CDR3: TGTGCCAGCAGCTTAGTGGGACAGGGTCAGCCCCAGCATTTT. This chain links TRBV7-2 with TRBJ1-5; 9 bases agree with TRBD1. The CDR3 contains 14 residues. Germline V gene lookup returns CDR1 SGHTA and CDR2 FQGNSA. V dropped 1 base and J dropped 6; count of bases not matched to a gene: 1.